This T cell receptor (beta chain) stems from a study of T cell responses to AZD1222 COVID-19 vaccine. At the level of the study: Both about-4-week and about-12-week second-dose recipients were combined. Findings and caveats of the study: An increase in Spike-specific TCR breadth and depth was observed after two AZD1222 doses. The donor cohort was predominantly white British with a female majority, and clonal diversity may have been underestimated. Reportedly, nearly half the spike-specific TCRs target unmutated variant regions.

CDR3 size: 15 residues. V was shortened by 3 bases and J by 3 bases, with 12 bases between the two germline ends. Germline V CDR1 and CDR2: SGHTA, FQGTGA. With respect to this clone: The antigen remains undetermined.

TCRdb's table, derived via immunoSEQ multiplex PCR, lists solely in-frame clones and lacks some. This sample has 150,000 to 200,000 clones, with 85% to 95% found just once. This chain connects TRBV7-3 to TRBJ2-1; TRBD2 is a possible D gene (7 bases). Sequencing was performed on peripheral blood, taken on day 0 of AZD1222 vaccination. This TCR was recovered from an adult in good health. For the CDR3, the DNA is TGTGCCAGCAGCTTGGCGGGGGCAAACTACAATGAGCAGTTCTTC. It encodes CASSLAGANYNEQFF.